A single sample is the source of the 14 T cell receptor beta chains below, sequenced in a study of T-cell reconstitution after alpha-beta-depleted transplantation in children (dated by TCRdb to the mid-2010s). Library preparation used PCR. The sequencer was an Illumina HiSeq 2500. TCR library preparation used molecular barcoding, with unique molecular identifiers applied to normalize quantification of the TCRbeta repertoire. TCRdb reanalyzed the raw reads on its own, using fastp at Q25 for trimming and MiXCR for clone calling, and kept in-frame beta chains. CDR3 protein sequences are deduplicated, and each keeps its most common genes and DNA. For this sample the table gives roughly 500,000 distinct CDR3 sequences, of which approximately 30% were detected only once. The ten most abundant clones make up 2% to 2.5% of the sample. This material consisted of PBMCs from the stem cell graft donor, taken from the stem cell graft. These TCRs come from a human donor who donated a stem cell graft to a child with aplastic anemia.

The chain carries TRBV20-1 and TRBJ1-6; tentatively, D is TRBD1 (5 bases). The V and J ends lost 3 bases and 9 bases respectively, with 15 bases between them. The germline V gene has CDR1 DFQATT and CDR2 SNEGSKA (reference sequence). This CDR3 is 14 amino acids long. CDR3 protein: CSAREGTHVSPLHF. The CDR3 DNA follows: TGCAGTGCTAGGGAGGGGACGCATGTTTCACCCCTCCACTTT.

This clonotype occurred a few times. The chain uses TRBV15 and TRBJ1-1, with a weak D call TRBD1 (5 bases). Trimming stripped 3 bases from V and 4 bases from J, with 12 bases between. The CDR3 sequence is 14 residues long. CDR1 and CDR2 from the germline V gene are LNHNV and YYDKDF (reference sequence). As DNA, the CDR3 is TGTGCCACCAGCAGGAACTTGGGGGGCACTGAAGCTTTCTTT. Residues: CATSRNLGGTEAFF.

This clonotype was counted between two and nine times. V usage is TRBV20-1 and J usage is TRBJ2-1, with a tentative D call TRBD1 (6 bases). The germline V gene encodes CDR1 DFQATT and CDR2 SNEGSKA (reference sequence). Trimming left V 3 bases short and J 7 bases short, with 25 bases between. The length of the CDR3 is 17 residues. In DNA, the CDR3 is TGCAGTGCTAGCCCGACATCTAGGGGGACCACGCGAAATGAGCAGTTCTTC. Protein: CSASPTSRGTTRNEQFF.

The genes are TRBV12-3 or TRBV12-4 and TRBJ2-7, with 8 bases aligning to TRBD1. The J segment lost 5 bases and the V segment lost 5 bases, leaving 8 bases of the junction unmatched. The CDR3 has 14 amino acids. CDR3 in DNA: TGTGCCAGCAGTAACCGGGACAGGTTCCACGAGCAGTACTTC. Its protein is CASSNRDRFHEQYF.

The chain links TRBV20-1 to TRBJ1-2, with D perhaps matching TRBD1 (6 bases). The V and J ends lost 3 bases and 3 bases respectively, with 8 bases between them. CDR3 length: 12 amino acids. Germline assignment: CDR1 DFQATT and CDR2 SNEGSKA (reference sequence). The CDR3 reads CSASRQDYGYTF. The CDR3 DNA sequence: TGCAGTGCTAGCCGACAGGACTATGGCTACACCTTC.

The V and J genes are TRBV6-2 or TRBV6-3 and TRBJ1-2, with D hard to call. V gave up 0 bases and J gave up 0 bases, with 14 bases separating them. Germline CDR1 and CDR2: MNHEY and SVGEGT. The CDR3 contains 17 residues. This CDR3 is CASSYSFSWLSNYGYTF. The DNA of the CDR3 is TGTGCCAGCAGTTACTCGTTCTCCTGGCTTTCTAACTATGGCTACACCTTC.

The sample holds a few counts of this clonotype. This rearrangement joins TRBV5-6 to TRBJ1-3; D not resolved. Germline V lookup: CDR1 SGHDT, CDR2 YYEEEE. Trimming left V 6 bases short and J 10 bases short, with 20 bases between. The CDR3 has 14 residues. DNA of the CDR3: TGTGCCAGCAACGAACGGACCAGCACAAGGACCATATATTTT. Translated: CASNERTSTRTIYF.

This chain links TRBV20-1 with TRBJ1-6; D is possibly TRBD1 (5 bases). This CDR3 has 15 amino acids. The V end lost 4 bases, the J end lost 10 bases, and 20 bases lay between the germline ends. Germline V CDR1 and CDR2: DFQATT, SNEGSKA (reference sequence). CDR3 sequence: CSAIRDGMTDSPLHF. CDR3 coding DNA: TGCAGTGCTATAAGGGACGGAATGACAGACTCACCCCTCCACTTT.

This clonotype was recorded only once. The rearrangement joins TRBV28 to TRBJ2-7; D remains ambiguous. In germline, CDR1 is MDHEN, CDR2 SYDVKM. V lost 7 bases and J 11 bases, leaving 9 bases between the germline ends. This CDR3 has 9 amino acids. Here the CDR3 reads CASNLIEYF. The CDR3 region has the DNA TGTGCCAGCAACTTAATCGAGTACTTC.

The chain joins TRBV15 to TRBJ2-1; D is ambiguous. The V gene lost 0 bases and the J gene lost 7 bases, with 10 bases spanning the gap. The CDR3 is 14 residues long. Germline-derived CDR1 and CDR2 are LNHNV and YYDKDF (reference sequence). The CDR3 spells CATSREPGWNEQFF. The CDR3 DNA is TGTGCCACCAGCAGAGAGCCCGGGTGGAATGAGCAGTTCTTC.

The chain uses TRBV5-5 and TRBJ2-6, with 7 positions matching TRBD1. The J segment lost 4 bases and the V segment lost 0 bases, leaving 7 bases of the junction unmatched. The germline gives CDR1 SGHKS, CDR2 YYEKEE (reference sequence). CDR3 length equals 17 residues. CDR3 protein: CASSLALGGSGANVLTF. CDR3 bases: TGTGCCAGCAGCTTGGCTCTAGGGGGCTCCGGGGCCAACGTCCTGACTTTC.

This clonotype was detected a few times. The J gene is TRBJ2-7, the V gene TRBV4-3; 7 bases are shared with TRBD2. The CDR3 spans 15 residues. With 0 bases clipped from V and 2 bases from J, the junction kept 4 bases outside the gene matches. Germline V gene data show CDR1 as LGHNA and CDR2 as YSLEER. The CDR3 is CASSQELATPYEQYF. The CDR3 DNA follows: TGCGCCAGCAGCCAAGAACTAGCGACACCCTACGAGCAGTACTTC.

The rearrangement uses TRBV14 and TRBJ2-7; no clear D. The CDR3 spans 14 residues. Germline lookup yields CDR1 SGHDN and CDR2 FVKESK. V was shortened by 0 bases and J by 3 bases, with 9 bases between the two germline ends. In nucleotides, the CDR3 is TGTGCCAGCAGCCAAGATTCTGTGGACTACGAGCAGTACTTC. Amino acids: CASSQDSVDYEQYF.

This clonotype was seen repeatedly, ten times or more. The CDR3 DNA follows: TGTGCCAGCACCCTAGAAGGCGGGGCTTTCCTAAACAATGAGCAGTTCTTC. Amino acids: CASTLEGGAFLNNEQFF. The chain joins TRBV7-6 to TRBJ2-1, with TRBD2 as a possible D gene (6 bases). The CDR3 extends over 17 amino acids. Germline assignment: CDR1 SGHVS and CDR2 FNYEAQ. With 7 bases removed from V and 5 bases from J, the gap between germline ends came to 24 bases.